The 29 T cell receptor beta chains below all came from one sample that was sequenced in a study of brain T cells in children with intractable seizures. TCRdb's copy holds only in-frame clones and misses some; the assay was immunoSEQ multiplex PCR. The sample has approximately 77,000 clones, approximately 94% seen once. The specimen was peripheral blood, collected at surgery. The receptors stem from a boy younger than two with tuberous sclerosis and intractable seizures.

The rearrangement joins TRBV6-2 or TRBV6-3 to TRBJ1-2; no clear D gene. Germline CDR1 MNHEY, CDR2 SVGEGT. The CDR3 totals 11 residues. V was trimmed by 3 bases and J by 5 bases, leaving 4 bases between them. The CDR3 DNA follows: TGTGCCAGCAGTTATACGTATGGCTACACCTTC. Translated, it gives CASSYTYGYTF.

V usage is TRBV9 and J usage is TRBJ2-3, with D possibly being TRBD2 (7 bases). CDR3 length equals 14 residues. Germline-derived CDR1 and CDR2 are SGDLS and YYNGEE. The V end lost 6 bases, the J end lost 6 bases, and 17 bases lay between the germline ends. CDR3 sequence (DNA): TGTGCCAGCAAACGCGGGGGCGGGAAGGATACGCAGTATTTT. Protein: CASKRGGGKDTQYF.

This chain uses TRBV4-1 with TRBJ1-5, with D unclear. CDR1 and CDR2 from the germline V gene are MGHRA and YSYEKL. CDR3 length: 15 residues. Trimming stripped 2 bases from V and 6 bases from J, with 14 bases between. In nucleotides, the CDR3 is TGCGCCAGCAGCCAATCTTACGAGGCCTTTCAGCCCCAGCATTTT. This gives the protein CASSQSYEAFQPQHF.

The rearrangement joins TRBV3-1 (or the pseudogene TRBV3-2) to TRBJ2-5; tentatively, D is TRBD2 (5 bases). CDR1 LGHDT and CDR2 YNNKEL come from the germline V gene (reference sequence). The CDR3 covers 14 residues. V lost 0 bases and J lost 5, with 10 bases in between. CDR3 sequence (DNA): TGTGCCAGCAGCCAAGATGTCGGGGAGGAGACCCAGTACTTC. Encoded protein: CASSQDVGEETQYF.

The CDR3: CASSPERTSGSMYF. CDR3 nucleotide sequence: TGTGCCAGCAGCCCGGAGAGGACTAGCGGGAGTATGTACTTC. V usage is TRBV7-9 and J usage is TRBJ2-7; TRBD2 matches at 13 bases. Losses at the gene ends were 5 bases for V and 12 bases for J; bases not matched to a gene: 10. This CDR3 has 14 amino acids. Germline assignment: CDR1 SEHNR and CDR2 FQNEAQ (reference sequence).

J is TRBJ2-3 and V is TRBV29-1, with 11 bases that match TRBD2. This CDR3 contains 19 residues. Looked up from germline, CDR1 is SQVTM and CDR2 is ANQGSEA. Unmatched junction bases numbered 14, after V lost 3 bases and J lost 0 bases. The CDR3 nucleotides are TGCAGCGTTGAGTGGCTAGCGGGAGGAGTTACCCAGAGCACAGATACGCAGTATTTT. Its translation is CSVEWLAGGVTQSTDTQYF.

This clone was seen a single time. The chain has TRBV30 and TRBJ1-2; TRBD1 is a possible D gene (6 bases). Germline V gene sequence: CDR1 GTSNPN, CDR2 SVGIG (reference sequence). Trimming took off 3 bases at V and 5 bases at J, with 22 bases between the two ends. The CDR3 is 16 amino acids. CDR3 in amino acids: CAWRRTGTPNGYGYTF. As DNA, the CDR3 is TGTGCCTGGAGACGTACCGGGACACCCAACGGATATGGCTACACCTTC.

V gene TRBV6-5 combines with J gene TRBJ2-3; D might be TRBD1 (5 bases). The germline CDR1 and CDR2 sequences are MNHEY and SVGAGI. The CDR3 consists of 15 residues. V was trimmed by 2 bases and J by 2 bases, leaving 11 bases between them. The CDR3 protein is CASSYRAGITDTQYF. In DNA form, the CDR3 reads TGTGCCAGCAGTTACAGGGCAGGGATCACAGATACGCAGTATTTT.

This clone was found once. The rearrangement links TRBV2 to TRBJ2-7; TRBD2 is a possible D gene (6 bases). This CDR3 region has 15 residues. Trimming shortened V by 6 bases and J by 2 bases, and 17 bases separated the two germline ends. Looked up from germline, CDR1 is SNHLY and CDR2 is FYNNEI. The CDR3 coding sequence is TGTGCCAGCAGGAGAAGACTAGACCCGACCTACGAGCAGTACTTC. Its protein is CASRRRLDPTYEQYF.

The chain joins TRBV21-1 to TRBJ2-7; the table's D call TRBD1 went unverified against the DNA. TRBV21-1 is a pseudogene. The length of the CDR3 is 16 residues. CDR3: CASSETKRDRSYEQYF. The CDR3 DNA follows: TGTGCCAGCAGCGAGACCAAGCGGGACAGGTCCTACGAGCAGTACTTC.

The chain is built from TRBV6-1 and TRBJ1-5; D is perhaps TRBD1 (5 bases). CDR3 size: 17 residues. V was shortened by 2 bases and J by 2 bases, with 16 bases between the two germline ends. CDR1 and CDR2 from the germline V gene are MNHNS and SASEGT. The CDR3, as DNA: TGTGCCAGCAGTGAATCTGTATGGGGGAACGGCAATCAGCCCCAGCATTTT. Protein: CASSESVWGNGNQPQHF.

The genes are TRBV3-1 (or the pseudogene TRBV3-2) and TRBJ1-2; unclear D gene. V was shortened by 4 bases and J by 4 bases, with 7 bases between the two germline ends. The CDR3 has 12 residues. Germline V CDR1 and CDR2: LGHDT, YNNKEL (reference sequence). The CDR3 DNA follows: TGTGCCAGCAGCCTTATCCCCTATGGCTACACCTTC. Translating gives CASSLIPYGYTF.

This clone was seen once. This rearrangement joins TRBV13 to TRBJ2-3; possibly TRBD2 for D (6 bases). Trimming took off 2 bases at V and 0 bases at J, with 9 bases between the two ends. The CDR3 runs 15 residues. CDR1 is PRHDT and CDR2 is FYEKMQ in the germline V gene (reference sequence). CDR3 in DNA: TGTGCCAGCAGCTTAACCAGCGGGAGCACAGATACGCAGTATTTT. Protein: CASSLTSGSTDTQYF.

This chain connects TRBV27 to TRBJ2-2, with D maybe TRBD1 (6 bases). Looked up from germline, CDR1 is MNHEY and CDR2 is SMNVEV (reference sequence). V lost 6 bases to trimming and J lost 0 bases, with 11 bases between them. The CDR3 has 15 amino acids. CDR3 sequence: CASRTGQTNTGELFF. The CDR3 region has the DNA TGTGCCAGCAGGACCGGACAGACGAACACCGGGGAGCTGTTTTTT.

CDR3 region: CASFRLNYGYTF. Here the CDR3 DNA reads TGTGCCAGTTTCAGACTTAACTATGGCTACACCTTC. V usage is TRBV19 and J usage is TRBJ1-2; D gene uncertain. Germline CDR1 is LNHDA and CDR2 is SQIVND (reference sequence). The ends were cut back, 8 bases at V and 1 base at J, with 8 bases in the middle. This CDR3 spans 12 amino acids.

This rearrangement joins TRBV19 to TRBJ1-6; D is unresolved. The CDR3 runs to 13 residues. The V end was cut by 7 bases, the J end by 6 bases, with 10 bases between. The germline gives CDR1 LNHDA, CDR2 SQIVND (reference sequence). CDR3 in DNA: TGTGCCAGTACGGCAGGTGGTAATTCACCCCTCCACTTT. The encoded protein is CASTAGGNSPLHF. Based on the CDR3 plus reference TRBV19 and TRBJ1-6, the full variable domain is DGGITQSPKYLFRKEGQNVTLSCEQNLNHDAMYWYRQDPGQGLRLIYYSQIVNDFQKGDIAEGYSVSREKKESFPLTVTSAQKNPTAFYLCASTAGGNSPLHFGNGTRLTVT.

V gene TRBV7-9 combines with J gene TRBJ1-2; no firm D call. Germline CDR1 is SEHNR and CDR2 is FQNEAQ (reference sequence). The germline V and J ends were trimmed by 0 bases and 3 bases, with 5 bases remaining between them. CDR3 length equals 13 residues. The DNA for the CDR3 is TGTGCCAGCAGCTTAGCGGCAGACTATGGCTACACCTTC. It codes for CASSLAADYGYTF. The variable domain in full, with the rest retrieved from reference TRBV7-9 and TRBJ1-2, is DTGVSQNPRHKITKRGQNVTFRCDPISEHNRLYWYRQTLGQGPEFLTYFQNEAQLEKSRLLSDRFSAERPKGSFSTLEIQRTEQGDSAMYLCASSLAADYGYTFGSGTRLTVV.

The V call is TRBV28, the J call TRBJ2-7, with TRBD1 matching 8 bases. The CDR3 length is 13 residues. Trimming at V came to 7 bases and at J to 2 bases, leaving 4 bases not matched to a gene. Per germline, CDR1 MDHEN and CDR2 SYDVKM. CDR3 amino acids: CASKGTGPYEQYF. For the CDR3, the DNA is TGTGCCAGCAAGGGGACAGGCCCCTACGAGCAGTACTTC.

The chain joins TRBV7-2 to TRBJ2-7, with D perhaps matching TRBD1 (6 bases). CDR3 length: 13 residues. The germline V gene encodes CDR1 SGHTA and CDR2 FQGNSA. V was pared by 1 base and J by 6 bases, with 10 bases between. The CDR3 DNA follows: TGTGCCAGCAGCTTAGGCCCCAGGGGCGAGCAGTACTTC. It specifies CASSLGPRGEQYF.

The chain couples TRBV15 to TRBJ2-7, with D unresolved. The germline CDR1 and CDR2 sequences are LNHNV and YYDKDF (reference sequence). This CDR3 is built from 13 residues. V lost 0 bases, J lost 2 bases, and 5 bases lay in between. The CDR3 coding sequence is TGTGCCACCAGCAGAGAGGGCCCCTACGAGCAGTACTTC. It specifies CATSREGPYEQYF.

DNA for the CDR3: TGTGCCAGCAGTTCCAGGGACAGTTATAATTCACCCCTCCACTTT. It encodes CASSSRDSYNSPLHF. The chain combines TRBV6-5 with TRBJ1-6; 7 bases are shared with TRBD1. From germline, CDR1 is MNHEY and CDR2 SVGAGI. V lost 4 bases and J lost 4; bases outside the gene matches: 4. The CDR3 is 15 amino acids.

The V call is TRBV9, the J call TRBJ2-1, with 14 bases identical to TRBD2. The CDR3 extends over 18 amino acids. CDR1 and CDR2 from the germline V gene are SGDLS and YYNGEE. Germline trimming cut 4 bases from V and 13 bases from J; bases unmatched to any gene: 19. CDR3 residues: CASSPPTVAGTSGRFQFF. CDR3 bases: TGTGCCAGCAGCCCTCCAACGGTGGCCGGGACTAGCGGGAGATTCCAGTTCTTC.

The chain couples TRBV3-1 (or the pseudogene TRBV3-2) to TRBJ2-5; 9 bases are shared with TRBD2. Germline CDR1 LGHDT, CDR2 YNNKEL (reference sequence). CDR3 length: 15 amino acids. Unmatched junction bases numbered 4, after V lost 0 bases and J lost 5 bases. CDR3 in DNA: TGTGCCAGCAGCCAAGATAAGGGACTAGCCGAGACCCAGTACTTC. Translated: CASSQDKGLAETQYF.

The chain has TRBV6-6 and TRBJ1-3; a possible D gene is TRBD1 (5 bases). Germline V gene sequence: CDR1 MNHNY, CDR2 SVGAGI (reference sequence). The ends were cut back, 7 bases at V and 0 bases at J, with 13 bases in the middle. The CDR3 runs 15 residues. CDR3 DNA: TGTGCCAGCACCCCGACAGTGAGCTCTGGAAACACCATATATTTT. Its protein product is CASTPTVSSGNTIYF.

The chain joins TRBV6-5 to TRBJ1-5, with D possibly being TRBD1 (6 bases). The germline V gene has CDR1 MNHEY and CDR2 SVGAGI. V was trimmed by 6 bases and J by 4 bases, leaving 13 bases between them. CDR3 length: 14 amino acids. The CDR3 spells CASRKDSLNQPQHF. CDR3 bases: TGTGCCAGCAGGAAGGACAGCCTAAATCAGCCCCAGCATTTT.

The V call is TRBV5-1, the J call TRBJ1-2; perhaps TRBD1 as D (5 bases). Germline V gene data show CDR1 as SGHRS and CDR2 as YFSETQ. Trimming shortened V by 0 bases and J by 3 bases, and 15 bases separated the two germline ends. The CDR3 spans 16 residues. CDR3 coding DNA: TGCGCCAGCAGCTTGGCCGCAGGGACCAATTACTATGGCTACACCTTC. Translated: CASSLAAGTNYYGYTF.

The chain links TRBV6-5 to TRBJ2-7; weak D call: TRBD2 (5 bases). The germline V gene has CDR1 MNHEY and CDR2 SVGAGI. The CDR3 contains 12 residues. The V end was cut by 2 bases, the J end by 6 bases, with 8 bases between. CDR3 residues: CASSYLGAEQYF. The CDR3 DNA sequence: TGTGCCAGCAGTTACCTGGGAGCCGAGCAGTACTTC.

The rearrangement joins TRBV6-5 to TRBJ2-2; the match to TRBD2 covers 8 bases. V trimming: 6 bases; J trimming: 4 bases; junction bases outside the gene matches: 1. CDR1 is MNHEY, CDR2 SVGAGI, per germline. The CDR3 sequence is 13 residues long. The CDR3 loop reads CASRSGGTGELFF. As DNA, the CDR3 is TGTGCCAGCAGAAGCGGGGGCACCGGGGAGCTGTTTTTT.

The chain recombines TRBV5-4 with TRBJ1-5; D remains ambiguous. CDR3 length equals 15 residues. Trimming shortened V by 4 bases and J by 9 bases, and 20 bases separated the two germline ends. CDR1 SGHNT and CDR2 YYREEE come from the germline V gene (reference sequence). The CDR3 region is CASSPDGPGSRPQHF. CDR3 DNA sequence: TGTGCCAGCAGCCCGGACGGTCCGGGATCACGGCCCCAGCATTTT.